Below are 30 T cell receptor beta chains sequenced from a single sample in a study of blood T cell repertoires in COVID-19. The assay was immunoSEQ multiplex PCR, and TCRdb's table has in-frame clones only and misses some. The table has approximately 110,000 clones, around 81% seen once. Sequenced sample: peripheral blood. The receptor set was obtained from a human donor in a cohort sampled during active or convalescent COVID-19.

The chain employs TRBV21-1 and TRBJ2-3; TRBD1 is the table's D call, not checked against the DNA. TRBV21-1 is a pseudogene. The CDR3 loop spans 21 amino acids. Here the CDR3 reads CPINRRQGHYTGVRCTDTQYF. DNA for the CDR3: TGTCCCATTAACCGTAGACAGGGGCACTATACAGGGGTTCGTTGCACAGATACGCAGTATTTT.

The chain joins TRBV6-2 or TRBV6-3 to TRBJ2-7, with D maybe TRBD1 (7 bases). The CDR3 has 15 residues. CDR1 is MNHEY, CDR2 SVGEGT, per germline. Between the trimmed V and J ends, which lost 4 bases and 2 bases, there was a span of 15 bases. For the CDR3, the DNA is TGTGCCAGCAGTTCCCCCGCGGGACAGCCCTACGAGCAGTACTTC. This encodes CASSSPAGQPYEQYF.

The rearrangement uses TRBV29-1 and TRBJ1-1; D gene ambiguous. Trimming stripped 3 bases from V and 1 base from J, with 3 bases between. CDR1 and CDR2 from the germline V gene are SQVTM and ANQGSEA. There are 11 residues in the CDR3. The CDR3 DNA reads TGCAGCGTTGACAGGAACACTGAAGCTTTCTTT. The encoded protein is CSVDRNTEAFF.

This chain uses TRBV18 with TRBJ2-7, with 7 bases identical to TRBD1. The CDR3 runs to 13 residues. The germline V gene has CDR1 KGHSH and CDR2 LQKENI. V lost 3 bases to trimming and J lost 3 bases; unmatched junction nucleotides: 2. CDR3 region: CASSPTGNYEQYF. CDR3 nucleotides: TGTGCCAGCTCACCGACAGGGAACTACGAGCAGTACTTC.

V and J are TRBV19 and TRBJ2-7; tentatively, D is TRBD2 (5 bases). The CDR3 is made up of 14 amino acids. V was trimmed by 2 bases and J by 2 bases, leaving 10 bases between them. CDR1 is LNHDA, CDR2 SQIVND, per germline (reference sequence). CDR3 sequence reads: CASSITGIPYEQYF. DNA for the CDR3: TGTGCCAGTAGTATAACGGGGATTCCCTACGAGCAGTACTTC.

The chain combines TRBV19 with TRBJ1-2; D might be TRBD1 (5 bases). The CDR3 covers 16 residues. From germline, CDR1 is LNHDA and CDR2 SQIVND (reference sequence). Trimming shortened V by 6 bases and J by 3 bases, and 20 bases separated the two germline ends. DNA of the CDR3: TGTGCCAGTAGCCCGGGCCTGGGGCGGTCCTACTATGGCTACACCTTC. The encoded protein is CASSPGLGRSYYGYTF.

Worth noting for this clone: The sample holds other DNA sequences that translate to the same CDR3. The chain couples TRBV18 to TRBJ2-3; D remains unclear. Germline V gene sequence: CDR1 KGHSH, CDR2 LQKENI. The CDR3 runs to 13 residues. V was shortened by 5 bases and J by 0 bases, with 6 bases between the two germline ends. CDR3 residues: CASSSTSTDTQYF. The CDR3 coding sequence is TGTGCCAGCTCATCGACTAGCACAGATACGCAGTATTTT.

V and J are TRBV5-6 and TRBJ1-2; 8 nucleotides align to TRBD1. The V gene's germline CDR1 is SGHDT and CDR2 YYEEEE. The CDR3 length is 16 residues. J gave up 5 bases and V 3 bases, and 12 bases lay outside the gene matches. The CDR3 spells CASSSDQGARGYGYTF. As DNA, the CDR3 is TGTGCCAGCAGCTCAGACCAGGGGGCGCGAGGGTATGGCTACACCTTC.

The CDR3 spells CASSYSGQSGGNTIYF. CDR3 coding DNA: TGTGCCAGCAGTTACTCGGGACAGTCGGGTGGAAACACCATATATTTT. This chain links TRBV6-5 with TRBJ1-3; TRBD1 aligns across 7 bases. The V gene's germline CDR1 is MNHEY and CDR2 SVGAGI. CDR3 length: 16 amino acids. Trimming at V came to 0 bases and at J to 3 bases, leaving 5 bases not matched to a gene.

The V and J genes are TRBV7-3 and TRBJ2-7; D may be TRBD2 (5 bases). Germline V gene sequence: CDR1 SGHTA, CDR2 FQGTGA. Trimming shortened V by 5 bases and J by 3 bases, and 14 bases separated the two germline ends. This CDR3 contains 14 residues. The CDR3 reads CASSVSHGVYEQYF. CDR3 DNA sequence: TGTGCCAGCAGCGTCAGCCACGGGGTCTACGAGCAGTACTTC.

The rearrangement uses TRBV2 and TRBJ1-1, with a possible D match to TRBD1 (5 bases). The CDR3 is 10 amino acids. Germline values: CDR1 SNHLY, CDR2 FYNNEI. Trimming removed 6 bases from V and 7 bases from J, with 6 bases in between. The CDR3 loop reads CASRGGEAFF. The CDR3 nucleotides read TGTGCCAGCAGGGGGGGTGAAGCTTTCTTT.

The table lists this clone with a few counts. The chain has TRBV6-2 or TRBV6-3 and TRBJ2-7, with 10 bases lining up with TRBD2. The V segment lost 6 bases and the J segment 3 bases; nucleotides outside the gene matches: 2. CDR3 length equals 13 residues. Germline values: CDR1 MNHEY, CDR2 SVGEGT. DNA of the CDR3: TGTGCCAGCAGCTGGACTAGCGGCTACGAGCAGTACTTC. Amino acids: CASSWTSGYEQYF.

This clone occurred a few times. CDR3 residues: CATSDLPGGEQYF. The CDR3 region has the DNA TGTGCCACCAGTGATTTGCCCGGGGGCGAGCAGTACTTC. The chain is built from TRBV24-1 and TRBJ2-7, with TRBD2 as a possible D gene (6 bases). Germline CDR1 reads KGHDR; CDR2 reads SFDVKD. Trimming left V 0 bases short and J 6 bases short, with 8 bases between. This CDR3 comprises 13 residues.

V gene TRBV28 combines with J gene TRBJ2-7; weak D call: TRBD2 (5 bases). Deletions cut 4 bases from V and 6 bases from J, with 19 bases between. The germline V gene encodes CDR1 MDHEN and CDR2 SYDVKM. The CDR3 spans 15 residues. The CDR3 DNA sequence: TGTGCCAGCAGTTCCTCGGGGTTAGGGAGTTCCGAGCAGTACTTC. Translating it yields CASSSSGLGSSEQYF.

The J gene is TRBJ2-1, the V gene TRBV4-1; D unclear. Germline assignment: CDR1 MGHRA and CDR2 YSYEKL. CDR3 length: 16 amino acids. V was trimmed by 2 bases and J by 0 bases, leaving 11 bases between them. CDR3 sequence reads: CASSQPPRSSYNEQFF. In DNA form, the CDR3 reads TGCGCCAGCAGCCAACCGCCGCGTTCCTCCTACAATGAGCAGTTCTTC.

This chain connects TRBV18 to TRBJ2-7; no clear D gene. The CDR3 is 16 amino acids. Trimming took 3 bases from V and 0 from J, leaving 15 bases between them. Germline V CDR1 and CDR2: KGHSH, LQKENI. The CDR3 coding sequence is TGTGCCAGCTCACCTAGTACAGCTTATAGCTCCTACGAGCAGTACTTC. Amino acids: CASSPSTAYSSYEQYF.

Here the CDR3 DNA reads TGTGCCAGCAGTTTAGGGACAGGTAACTACAATGAGCAGTTCTTC. Its protein product is CASSLGTGNYNEQFF. The J gene is TRBJ2-1, the V gene TRBV28, with 8 bases aligning to TRBD1. Looked up from germline, CDR1 is MDHEN and CDR2 is SYDVKM. CDR3 length equals 15 residues. Unmatched junction bases numbered 3, after V lost 2 bases and J lost 3 bases.

The chain carries TRBV29-1 and TRBJ2-3, with a possible D match to TRBD2 (6 bases). CDR3 size: 15 residues. V lost 3 bases and J lost 8, with 21 bases in between. Germline V CDR1 and CDR2: SQVTM, ANQGSEA. CDR3: CSVDPHAGRTATQYF. The CDR3 DNA reads as TGCAGCGTTGACCCTCATGCGGGGCGGACGGCTACGCAGTATTTT.

This chain connects TRBV7-9 to TRBJ2-5, with TRBD2 as a possible D gene (5 bases). The germline V gene encodes CDR1 SEHNR and CDR2 FQNEAQ (reference sequence). V shed 2 bases and J shed 1 base, with 11 bases lying between them. The CDR3 consists of 15 residues. CDR3 DNA sequence: TGTGCCAGCAGCTTAAAGAGGGCCGTCCAAGAGACCCAGTACTTC. Translated, it gives CASSLKRAVQETQYF. Combining the CDR3 with reference TRBV7-9 and TRBJ2-5 gives the whole variable domain DTGVSQNPRHKITKRGQNVTFRCDPISEHNRLYWYRQTLGQGPEFLTYFQNEAQLEKSRLLSDRFSAERPKGSFSTLEIQRTEQGDSAMYLCASSLKRAVQETQYFGPGTRLLVL.

The chain carries TRBV5-4 and TRBJ2-3; 10 bases are a match to TRBD2. There are 15 residues in the CDR3. V lost 6 bases and J lost 1; bases outside the gene matches: 5. From germline, CDR1 is SGHNT and CDR2 YYREEE (reference sequence). In DNA form, the CDR3 reads TGTGCCAGCAACCCTCTAGCGGGGGGCACAGATACGCAGTATTTT. Translating it yields CASNPLAGGTDTQYF. The full variable domain, completed using reference TRBV5-4 and TRBJ2-3, is ETGVTQSPTHLIKTRGQQVTLRCSSQSGHNTVSWYQQALGQGPQFIFQYYREEENGRGNFPPRFSGLQFPNYSSELNVNALELDDSALYLCASNPLAGGTDTQYFGPGTRLTVL.

The V and J genes are TRBV7-2 and TRBJ1-4, with D perhaps TRBD1 (5 bases). This CDR3 contains 17 residues. V lost 5 bases and J lost 0, with 16 bases in between. CDR1 SGHTA and CDR2 FQGNSA come from the germline V gene. As DNA, the CDR3 is TGTGCCAGCAGCGACGCCGTTACAGGACCAACTAATGAAAAACTGTTTTTT. Its translation: CASSDAVTGPTNEKLFF.

This chain uses TRBV13 with TRBJ1-1, with TRBD1 identical over 7 bases. V was pared by 2 bases and J by 3 bases, with 6 bases of the junction left unmatched. There are 15 residues in the CDR3. The germline V gene encodes CDR1 PRHDT and CDR2 FYEKMQ (reference sequence). The CDR3 DNA reads TGTGCCAGCAGCTTAACATCCAGGGGGGACACTGAAGCTTTCTTT. Its protein is CASSLTSRGDTEAFF.

The J gene is TRBJ2-7, the V gene TRBV10-3, with TRBD2 matching over 9 bases. This CDR3 region has 14 residues. V was clipped by 7 bases and J by 4 bases; unmatched bases: 8. CDR1 is ENHRY and CDR2 is SYGVKD in the germline V gene. Here the CDR3 DNA reads TGTGCCATCACCGAGCGGGAGGACGGTTACGAGCAGTACTTC. Its protein is CAITEREDGYEQYF.

The V gene is TRBV5-1, the J gene TRBJ1-6; 7 nucleotides line up with TRBD1. The CDR3 consists of 14 residues. Germline lookup yields CDR1 SGHRS and CDR2 YFSETQ. Losses at the gene ends were 3 bases for V and 5 bases for J; bases not matched to a gene: 2. The CDR3 reads CASSWTGDNSPLHF. CDR3 in DNA: TGCGCCAGCAGCTGGACAGGAGATAATTCACCCCTCCACTTT. The full variable domain, completed using reference TRBV5-1 and TRBJ1-6, is KAGVTQTPRYLIKTRGQQVTLSCSPISGHRSVSWYQQTPGQGLQFLFEYFSETQRNKGNFPGRFSGRQFSNSRSEMNVSTLELGDSALYLCASSWTGDNSPLHFGNGTRLTVT.

The CDR3 DNA reads TGTGCCAGCAGCCTCACAGGAGTCAAGAACTATGGCTACACCTTC. This sequence encodes CASSLTGVKNYGYTF. The V call is TRBV3-1 (or the pseudogene TRBV3-2), the J call TRBJ1-2; maybe TRBD1 (5 bases). This CDR3 is 15 amino acids long. Germline V gene sequence: CDR1 LGHDT, CDR2 YNNKEL (reference sequence). Trimming removed 4 bases at V and 2 bases at J, with 14 bases between.

The chain recombines TRBV7-6 with TRBJ2-3, with TRBD2 matching 12 bases. Germline V gene data show CDR1 as SGHVS and CDR2 as FNYEAQ. V trimming: 0 bases; J trimming: 6 bases; junction bases outside the gene matches: 10. The length of the CDR3 is 18 residues. The CDR3 coding sequence is TGTGCCAGCAGCTTAGCGATCCTTACTAGCGGGGGGCACGATACGCAGTATTTT. Its protein product is CASSLAILTSGGHDTQYF.

The genes are TRBV3-1 (or the pseudogene TRBV3-2) and TRBJ2-7, with TRBD2 as a possible D gene (5 bases). The CDR3 covers 14 residues. Germline V gene data show CDR1 as LGHDT and CDR2 as YNNKEL (reference sequence). V lost 2 bases to trimming and J lost 0 bases, with 8 bases between them. The CDR3 is CASSQPGISYEQYF. The CDR3 DNA follows: TGTGCCAGCAGCCAACCCGGGATCTCCTACGAGCAGTACTTC.

The chain combines TRBV19 with TRBJ1-1, with TRBD1 as a possible D gene (5 bases). Deletions cut 9 bases from V and 2 bases from J, with 13 bases between. Per the germline V gene, CDR1 is LNHDA and CDR2 is SQIVND (reference sequence). This CDR3 has 13 residues. CDR3 nucleotides: TGTGCCAGCAGCGTAGACAGAAACACTGAAGCTTTCTTT. Translation: CASSVDRNTEAFF. Based on the CDR3 plus reference TRBV19 and TRBJ1-1, the full variable domain is DGGITQSPKYLFRKEGQNVTLSCEQNLNHDAMYWYRQDPGQGLRLIYYSQIVNDFQKGDIAEGYSVSREKKESFPLTVTSAQKNPTAFYLCASSVDRNTEAFFGQGTRLTVV.

The rearrangement joins TRBV7-8 to TRBJ1-2, with 9 positions matching TRBD1. The CDR3 runs to 15 residues. In germline, CDR1 is SGHVS, CDR2 FQNEAQ. V lost 2 bases, J lost 8 bases, and 9 bases stayed unmatched. The CDR3 sequence: CASSLTGTGLLGYTF. The CDR3 nucleotides read TGTGCCAGCAGCTTAACTGGGACAGGGCTTTTAGGCTACACCTTC.

The rearrangement uses TRBV15 and TRBJ1-1; D perhaps matches TRBD1 (6 bases). Per germline, CDR1 LNHNV and CDR2 YYDKDF (reference sequence). The V and J ends lost 5 bases and 3 bases respectively, with 10 bases between them. This CDR3 region has 13 residues. CDR3 sequence: CATSPYRDTEAFF. The CDR3, as DNA: TGTGCCACCAGCCCTTACAGGGACACTGAAGCTTTCTTT. Filled out from reference TRBV15 and TRBJ1-1, the complete variable domain reads DAMVIQNPRYQVTQFGKPVTLSCSQTLNHNVMYWYQQKSSQAPKLLFHYYDKDFNNEADTPDNFQSRRPNTSFCFLDIRSPGLGDTAMYLCATSPYRDTEAFFGQGTRLTVV.